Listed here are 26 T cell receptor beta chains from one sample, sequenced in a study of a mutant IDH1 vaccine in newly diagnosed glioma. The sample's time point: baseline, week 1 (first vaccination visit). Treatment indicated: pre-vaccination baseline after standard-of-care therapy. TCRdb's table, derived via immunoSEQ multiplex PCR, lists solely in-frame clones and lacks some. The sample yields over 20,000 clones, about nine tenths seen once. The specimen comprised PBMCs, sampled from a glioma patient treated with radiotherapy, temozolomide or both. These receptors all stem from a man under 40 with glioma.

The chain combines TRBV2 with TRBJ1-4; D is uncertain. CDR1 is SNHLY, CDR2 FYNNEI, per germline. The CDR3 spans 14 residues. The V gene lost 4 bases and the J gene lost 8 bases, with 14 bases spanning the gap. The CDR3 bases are TGTGCCAGCAGTGTCCCATCTACACGCGAAAAACTGTTTTTT. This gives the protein CASSVPSTREKLFF.

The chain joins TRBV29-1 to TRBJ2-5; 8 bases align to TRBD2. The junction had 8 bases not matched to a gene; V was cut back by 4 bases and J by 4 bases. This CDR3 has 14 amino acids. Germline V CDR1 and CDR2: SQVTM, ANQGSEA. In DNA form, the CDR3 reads TGCAGCGTTGTGGCGGGGGGCGGCGGAGAGACCCAGTACTTC. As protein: CSVVAGGGGETQYF.

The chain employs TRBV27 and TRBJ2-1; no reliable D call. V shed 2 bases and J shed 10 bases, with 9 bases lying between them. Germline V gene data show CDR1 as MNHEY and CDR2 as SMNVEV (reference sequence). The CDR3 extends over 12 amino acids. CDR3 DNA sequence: TGTGCCAGCAGTTTAACGTTAGGGGAGCAGTTCTTC. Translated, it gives CASSLTLGEQFF.

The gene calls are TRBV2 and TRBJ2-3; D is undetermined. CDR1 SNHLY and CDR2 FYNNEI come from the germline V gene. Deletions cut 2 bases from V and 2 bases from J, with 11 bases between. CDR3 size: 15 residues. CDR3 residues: CASSERAVFTDTQYF. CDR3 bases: TGTGCCAGCAGTGAAAGGGCGGTTTTCACAGATACGCAGTATTTT.

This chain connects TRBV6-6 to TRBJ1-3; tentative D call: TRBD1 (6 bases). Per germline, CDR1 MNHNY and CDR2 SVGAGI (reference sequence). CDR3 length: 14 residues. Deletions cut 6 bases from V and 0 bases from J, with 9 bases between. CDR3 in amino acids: CASRQGPSGNTIYF. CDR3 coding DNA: TGTGCCAGCAGACAGGGTCCCTCTGGAAACACCATATATTTT.

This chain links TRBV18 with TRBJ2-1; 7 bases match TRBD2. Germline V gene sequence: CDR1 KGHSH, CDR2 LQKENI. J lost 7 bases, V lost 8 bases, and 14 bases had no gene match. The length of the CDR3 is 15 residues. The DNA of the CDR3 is TGTGCCAGCCGTCAAGGAACGGGAGGAAGGAATGAGCAGTTCTTC. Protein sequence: CASRQGTGGRNEQFF.

Written as DNA, the CDR3 is TGTGCCAGCAGTGAAATGTACGGGGGCACAGATACGCAGTATTTT. Its protein product is CASSEMYGGTDTQYF. The chain is built from TRBV6-1 and TRBJ2-3; perhaps TRBD2 as D (5 bases). V lost 2 bases to trimming and J lost 1 base, with 10 bases between them. CDR1 and CDR2 from the germline V gene are MNHNS and SASEGT. This CDR3 region has 15 residues.

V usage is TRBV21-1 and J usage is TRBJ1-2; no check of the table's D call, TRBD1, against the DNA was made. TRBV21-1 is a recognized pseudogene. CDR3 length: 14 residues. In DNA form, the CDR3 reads TGTGCCAGCAGCAATGGGACAGGGGGCTGCGGCTACACCTTC. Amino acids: CASSNGTGGCGYTF.

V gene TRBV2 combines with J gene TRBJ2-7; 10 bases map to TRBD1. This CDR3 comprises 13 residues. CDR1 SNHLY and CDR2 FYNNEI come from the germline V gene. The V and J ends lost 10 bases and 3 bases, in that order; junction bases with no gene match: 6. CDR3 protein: CATMGTGDYEQYF. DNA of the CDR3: TGTGCCACGATGGGGACAGGGGACTACGAGCAGTACTTC.

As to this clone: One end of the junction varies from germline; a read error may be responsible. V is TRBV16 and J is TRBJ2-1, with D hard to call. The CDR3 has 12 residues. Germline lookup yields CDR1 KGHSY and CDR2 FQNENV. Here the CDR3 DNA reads TGTGCCAGCAGCCAACAGGACGGACGGCAGATCTTC. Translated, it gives CASSQQDGRQIF.

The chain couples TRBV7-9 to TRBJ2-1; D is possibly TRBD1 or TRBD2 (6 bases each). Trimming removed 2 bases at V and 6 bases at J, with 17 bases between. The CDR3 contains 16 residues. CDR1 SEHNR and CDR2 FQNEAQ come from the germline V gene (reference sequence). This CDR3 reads CASSLPGRGALNEQFF. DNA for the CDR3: TGTGCCAGCAGCTTACCGGGTAGGGGGGCCCTCAATGAGCAGTTCTTC.

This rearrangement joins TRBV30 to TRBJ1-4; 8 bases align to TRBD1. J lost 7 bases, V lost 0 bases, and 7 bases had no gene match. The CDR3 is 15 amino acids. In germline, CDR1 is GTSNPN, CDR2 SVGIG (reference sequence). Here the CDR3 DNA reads TGTGCCTGGAGTGTAGGTCAGGGGGCGGCTGAAAAACTGTTTTTT. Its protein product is CAWSVGQGAAEKLFF.

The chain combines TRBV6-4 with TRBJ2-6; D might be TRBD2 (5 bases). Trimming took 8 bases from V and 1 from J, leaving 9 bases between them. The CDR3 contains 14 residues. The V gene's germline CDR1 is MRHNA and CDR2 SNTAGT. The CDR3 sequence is CASSLASGANVLTF. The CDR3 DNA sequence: TGTGCCAGCTCCTTAGCGTCTGGGGCCAACGTCCTGACTTTC.

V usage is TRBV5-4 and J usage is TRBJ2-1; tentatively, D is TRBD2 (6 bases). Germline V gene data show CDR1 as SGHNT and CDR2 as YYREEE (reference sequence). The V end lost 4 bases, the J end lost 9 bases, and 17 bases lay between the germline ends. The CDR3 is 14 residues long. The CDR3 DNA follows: TGTGCCAGCAGCCCCTCCCCTAGCGTGGGTGAGCAGTTCTTC. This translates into CASSPSPSVGEQFF.

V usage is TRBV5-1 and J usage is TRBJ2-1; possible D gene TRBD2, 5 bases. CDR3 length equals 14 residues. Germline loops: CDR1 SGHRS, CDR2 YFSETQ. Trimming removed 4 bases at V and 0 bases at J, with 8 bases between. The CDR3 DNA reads TGCGCCAGCAGCCCGGGGAGCTCCTACAATGAGCAGTTCTTC. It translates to CASSPGSSYNEQFF. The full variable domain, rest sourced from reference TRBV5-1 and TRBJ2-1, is KAGVTQTPRYLIKTRGQQVTLSCSPISGHRSVSWYQQTPGQGLQFLFEYFSETQRNKGNFPGRFSGRQFSNSRSEMNVSTLELGDSALYLCASSPGSSYNEQFFGPGTRLTVL.

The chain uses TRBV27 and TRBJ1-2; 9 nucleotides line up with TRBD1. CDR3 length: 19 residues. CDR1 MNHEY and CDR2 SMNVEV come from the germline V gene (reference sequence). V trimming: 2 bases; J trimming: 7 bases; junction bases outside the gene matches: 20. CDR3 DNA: TGTGCCAGCAGTTTAAAGGCCCCAGGAGTCGACAGGGGGATAGGTGGCTACACCTTC. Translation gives CASSLKAPGVDRGIGGYTF.

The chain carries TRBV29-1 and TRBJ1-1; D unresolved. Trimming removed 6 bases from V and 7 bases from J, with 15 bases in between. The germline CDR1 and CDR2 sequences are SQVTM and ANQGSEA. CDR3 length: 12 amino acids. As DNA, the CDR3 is TGCAGCGTCAGGCTAAAAGCGGGTGAAGCTTTCTTT. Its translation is CSVRLKAGEAFF.

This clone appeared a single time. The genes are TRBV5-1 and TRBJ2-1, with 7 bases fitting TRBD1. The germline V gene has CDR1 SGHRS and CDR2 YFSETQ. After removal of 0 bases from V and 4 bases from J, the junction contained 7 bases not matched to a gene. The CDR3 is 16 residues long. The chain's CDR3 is CASSLAPTGSYNEQFF. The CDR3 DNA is TGCGCCAGCAGCTTGGCCCCGACAGGGAGTTACAATGAGCAGTTCTTC.

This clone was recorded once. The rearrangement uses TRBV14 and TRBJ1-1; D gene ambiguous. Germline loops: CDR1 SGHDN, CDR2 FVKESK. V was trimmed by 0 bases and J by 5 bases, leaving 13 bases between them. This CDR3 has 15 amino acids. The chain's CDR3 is CASSQDMIGRTEAFF. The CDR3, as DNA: TGTGCCAGCAGCCAAGATATGATCGGAAGGACTGAAGCTTTCTTT.

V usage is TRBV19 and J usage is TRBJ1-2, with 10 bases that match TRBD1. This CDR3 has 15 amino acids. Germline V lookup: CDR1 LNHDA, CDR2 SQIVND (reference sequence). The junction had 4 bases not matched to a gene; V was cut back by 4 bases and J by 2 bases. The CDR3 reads CASSTGQGGNYGYTF. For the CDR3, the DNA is TGTGCCAGTAGTACCGGACAGGGGGGAAACTATGGCTACACCTTC.

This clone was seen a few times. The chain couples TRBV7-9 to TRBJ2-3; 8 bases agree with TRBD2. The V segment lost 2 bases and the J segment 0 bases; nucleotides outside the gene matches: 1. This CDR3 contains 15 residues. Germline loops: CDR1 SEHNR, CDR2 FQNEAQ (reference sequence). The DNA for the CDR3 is TGTGCCAGCAGCTTACTAGCGGGTAGCACAGATACGCAGTATTTT. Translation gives CASSLLAGSTDTQYF.

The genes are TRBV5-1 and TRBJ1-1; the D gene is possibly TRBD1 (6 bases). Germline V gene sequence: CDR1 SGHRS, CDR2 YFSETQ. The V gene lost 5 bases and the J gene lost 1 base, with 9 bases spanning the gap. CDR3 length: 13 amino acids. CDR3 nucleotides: TGCGCCAGCAGGTTACAGGGGAACACTGAAGCTTTCTTT. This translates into CASRLQGNTEAFF.

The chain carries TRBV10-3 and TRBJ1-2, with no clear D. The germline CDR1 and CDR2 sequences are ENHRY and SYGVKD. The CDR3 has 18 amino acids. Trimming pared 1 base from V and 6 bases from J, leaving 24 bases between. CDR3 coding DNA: TGTGCCATCAGTGAGTTTAAGGGAGGACTCACACTCCGGGATGGCTACACCTTC. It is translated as CAISEFKGGLTLRDGYTF.

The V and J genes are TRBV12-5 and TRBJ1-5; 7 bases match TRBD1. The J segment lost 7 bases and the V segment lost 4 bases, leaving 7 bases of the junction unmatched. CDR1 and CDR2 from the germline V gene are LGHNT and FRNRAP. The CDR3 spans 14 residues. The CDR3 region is CASGWGQGEQPQHF. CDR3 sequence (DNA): TGTGCTAGTGGTTGGGGGCAGGGGGAGCAGCCCCAGCATTTT.

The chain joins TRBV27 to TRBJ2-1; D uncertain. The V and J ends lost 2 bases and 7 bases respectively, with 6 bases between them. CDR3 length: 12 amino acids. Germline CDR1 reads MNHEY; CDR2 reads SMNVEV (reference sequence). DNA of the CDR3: TGTGCCAGCAGTTTAAAATTGAATGAGCAGTTCTTC. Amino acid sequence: CASSLKLNEQFF.

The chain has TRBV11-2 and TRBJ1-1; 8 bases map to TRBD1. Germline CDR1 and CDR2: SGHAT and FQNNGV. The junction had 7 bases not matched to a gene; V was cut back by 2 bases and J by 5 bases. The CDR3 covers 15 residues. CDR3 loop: CASSLPRGLRTEAFF. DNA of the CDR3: TGTGCCAGCAGCTTACCCAGGGGGCTTAGGACTGAAGCTTTCTTT.